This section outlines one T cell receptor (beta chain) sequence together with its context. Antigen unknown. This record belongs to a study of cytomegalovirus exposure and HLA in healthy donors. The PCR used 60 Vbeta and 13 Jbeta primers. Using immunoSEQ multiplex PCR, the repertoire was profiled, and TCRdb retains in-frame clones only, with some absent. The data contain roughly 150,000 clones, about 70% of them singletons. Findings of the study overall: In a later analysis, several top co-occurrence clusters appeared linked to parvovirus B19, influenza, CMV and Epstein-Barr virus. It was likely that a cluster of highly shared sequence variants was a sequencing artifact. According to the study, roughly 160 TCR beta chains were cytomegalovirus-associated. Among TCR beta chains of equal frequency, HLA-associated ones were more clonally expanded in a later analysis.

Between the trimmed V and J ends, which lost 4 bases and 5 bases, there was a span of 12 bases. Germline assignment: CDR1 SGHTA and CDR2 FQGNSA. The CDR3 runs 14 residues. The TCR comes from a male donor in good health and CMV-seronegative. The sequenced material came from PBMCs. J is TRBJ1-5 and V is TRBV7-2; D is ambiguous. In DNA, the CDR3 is TGTGCCAGCAGCTCTCTCGTCGGTTATCAGCCCCAGCATTTT. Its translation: CASSSLVGYQPQHF.